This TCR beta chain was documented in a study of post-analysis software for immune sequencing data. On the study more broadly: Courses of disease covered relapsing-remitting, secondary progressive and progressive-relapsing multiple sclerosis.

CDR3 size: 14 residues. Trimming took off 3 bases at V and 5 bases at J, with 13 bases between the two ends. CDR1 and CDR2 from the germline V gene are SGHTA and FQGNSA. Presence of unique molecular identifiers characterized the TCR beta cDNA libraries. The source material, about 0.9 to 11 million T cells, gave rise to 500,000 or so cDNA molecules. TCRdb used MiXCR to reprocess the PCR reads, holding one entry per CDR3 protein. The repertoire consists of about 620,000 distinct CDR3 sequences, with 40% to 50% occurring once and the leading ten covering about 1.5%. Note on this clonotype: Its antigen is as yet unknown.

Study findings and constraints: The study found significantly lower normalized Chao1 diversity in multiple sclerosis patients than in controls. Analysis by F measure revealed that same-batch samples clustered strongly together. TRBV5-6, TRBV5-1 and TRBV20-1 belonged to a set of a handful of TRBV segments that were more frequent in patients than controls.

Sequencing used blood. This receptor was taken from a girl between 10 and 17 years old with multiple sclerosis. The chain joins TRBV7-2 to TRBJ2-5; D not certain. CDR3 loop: CASSFGNLRETQYF. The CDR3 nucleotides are TGTGCCAGCAGCTTTGGGAACCTGCGGGAGACCCAGTACTTC.